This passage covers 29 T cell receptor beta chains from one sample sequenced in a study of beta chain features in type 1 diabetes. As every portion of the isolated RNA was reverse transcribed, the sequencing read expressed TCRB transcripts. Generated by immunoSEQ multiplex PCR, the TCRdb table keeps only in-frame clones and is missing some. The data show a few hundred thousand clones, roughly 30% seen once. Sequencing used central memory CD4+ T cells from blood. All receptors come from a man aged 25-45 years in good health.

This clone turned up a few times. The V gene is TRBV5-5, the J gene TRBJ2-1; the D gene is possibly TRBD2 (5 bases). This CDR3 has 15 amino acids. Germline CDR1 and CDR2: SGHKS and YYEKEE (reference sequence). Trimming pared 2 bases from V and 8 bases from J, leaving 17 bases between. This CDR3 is CASSFAAGGYDEQFF. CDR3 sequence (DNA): TGTGCCAGCAGCTTCGCGGCGGGTGGGTACGATGAGCAGTTCTTC.

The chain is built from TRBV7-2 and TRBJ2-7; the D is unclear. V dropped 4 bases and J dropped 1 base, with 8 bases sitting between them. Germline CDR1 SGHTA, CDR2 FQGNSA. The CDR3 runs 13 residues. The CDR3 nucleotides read TGTGCCAGCAGCTACGGGTCGTCCTACGAGCAGTACTTC. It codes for CASSYGSSYEQYF. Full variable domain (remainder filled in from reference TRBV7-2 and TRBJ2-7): GAGVSQSPSNKVTEKGKDVELRCDPISGHTALYWYRQSLGQGLEFLIYFQGNSAPDKSGLPSDRFSAERTGGSVSTLTIQRTQQEDSAVYLCASSYGSSYEQYFGPGTRLTVT.

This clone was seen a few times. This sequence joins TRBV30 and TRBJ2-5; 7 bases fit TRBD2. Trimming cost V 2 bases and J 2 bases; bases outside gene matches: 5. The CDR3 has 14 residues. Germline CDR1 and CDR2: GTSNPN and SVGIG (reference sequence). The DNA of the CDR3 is TGTGCCTGGAGTAGCTGGGGGGGGCAAGAGACCCAGTACTTC. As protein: CAWSSWGGQETQYF.

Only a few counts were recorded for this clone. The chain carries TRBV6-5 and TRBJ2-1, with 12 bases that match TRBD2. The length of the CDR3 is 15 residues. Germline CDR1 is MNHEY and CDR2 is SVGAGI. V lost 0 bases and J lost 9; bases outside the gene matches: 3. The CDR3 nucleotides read TGTGCCAGCAGTTACTCGACTAGCGGGAGTGTTGAGCAGTTCTTC. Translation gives CASSYSTSGSVEQFF.

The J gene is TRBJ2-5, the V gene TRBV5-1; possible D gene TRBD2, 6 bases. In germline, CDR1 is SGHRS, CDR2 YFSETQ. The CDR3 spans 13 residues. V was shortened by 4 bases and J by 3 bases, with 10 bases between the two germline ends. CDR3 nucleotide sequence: TGCGCCAGCAGCCCTGGAGGGGAAGAGACCCAGTACTTC. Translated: CASSPGGEETQYF.

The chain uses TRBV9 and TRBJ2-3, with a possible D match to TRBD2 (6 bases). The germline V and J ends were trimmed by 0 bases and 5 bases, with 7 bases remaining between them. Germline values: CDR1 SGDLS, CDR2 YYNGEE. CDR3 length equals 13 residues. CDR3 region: CASSVAGEDTQYF. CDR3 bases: TGTGCCAGCAGCGTAGCGGGAGAAGATACGCAGTATTTT.

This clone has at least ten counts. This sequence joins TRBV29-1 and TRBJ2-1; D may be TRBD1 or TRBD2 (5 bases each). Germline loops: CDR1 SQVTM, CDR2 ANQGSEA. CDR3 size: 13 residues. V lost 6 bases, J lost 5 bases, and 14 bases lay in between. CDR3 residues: CSVSKGTHNEQFF. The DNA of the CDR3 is TGCAGCGTCTCGAAGGGGACGCACAATGAGCAGTTCTTC.

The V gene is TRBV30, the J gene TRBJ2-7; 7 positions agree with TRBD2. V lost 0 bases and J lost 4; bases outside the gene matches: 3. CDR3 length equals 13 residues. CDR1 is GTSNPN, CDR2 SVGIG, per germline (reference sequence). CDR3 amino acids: CAWSVLGGYEQYF. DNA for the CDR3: TGTGCCTGGAGTGTACTGGGAGGGTACGAGCAGTACTTC.

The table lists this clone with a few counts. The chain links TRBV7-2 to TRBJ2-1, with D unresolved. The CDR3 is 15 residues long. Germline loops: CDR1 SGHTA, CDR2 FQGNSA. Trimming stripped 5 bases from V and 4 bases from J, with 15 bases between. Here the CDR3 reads CASSPRDFRYNEQFF. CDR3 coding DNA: TGTGCCAGCAGCCCGCGAGACTTTCGGTACAATGAGCAGTTCTTC. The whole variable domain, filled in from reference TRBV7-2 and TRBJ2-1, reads GAGVSQSPSNKVTEKGKDVELRCDPISGHTALYWYRQSLGQGLEFLIYFQGNSAPDKSGLPSDRFSAERTGGSVSTLTIQRTQQEDSAVYLCASSPRDFRYNEQFFGPGTRLTVL.

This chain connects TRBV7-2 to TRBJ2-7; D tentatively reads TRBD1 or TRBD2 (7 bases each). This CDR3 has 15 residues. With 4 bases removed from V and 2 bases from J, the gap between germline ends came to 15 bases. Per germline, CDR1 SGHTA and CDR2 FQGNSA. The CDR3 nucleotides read TGTGCCAGCAGCTCCTCTCAGGGGGGGGCCTACGAGCAGTACTTC. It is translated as CASSSSQGGAYEQYF.

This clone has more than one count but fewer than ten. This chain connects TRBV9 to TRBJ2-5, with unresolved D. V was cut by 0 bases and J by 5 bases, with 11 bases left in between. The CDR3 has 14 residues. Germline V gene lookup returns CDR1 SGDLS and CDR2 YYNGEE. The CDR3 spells CASSVGVSAETQYF. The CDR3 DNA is TGTGCCAGCAGCGTAGGAGTCTCCGCGGAGACCCAGTACTTC.

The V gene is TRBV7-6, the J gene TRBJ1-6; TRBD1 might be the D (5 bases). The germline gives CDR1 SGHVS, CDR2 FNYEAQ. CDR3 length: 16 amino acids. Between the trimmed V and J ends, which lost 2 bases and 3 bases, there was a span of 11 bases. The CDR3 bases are TGTGCCAGCAGCTTATGGGCAGGGAACTATAATTCACCCCTCCACTTT. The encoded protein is CASSLWAGNYNSPLHF.

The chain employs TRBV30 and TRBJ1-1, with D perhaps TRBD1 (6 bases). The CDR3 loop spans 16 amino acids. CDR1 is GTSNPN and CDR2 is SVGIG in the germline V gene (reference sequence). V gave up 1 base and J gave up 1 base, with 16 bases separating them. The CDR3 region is CAWSGDAGHRNTEAFF. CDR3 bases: TGTGCCTGGAGTGGCGACGCGGGACATCGGAACACTGAAGCTTTCTTT.

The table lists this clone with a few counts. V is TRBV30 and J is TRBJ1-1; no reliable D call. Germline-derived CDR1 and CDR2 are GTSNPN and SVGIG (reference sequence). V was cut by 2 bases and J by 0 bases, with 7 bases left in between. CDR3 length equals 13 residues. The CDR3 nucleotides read TGTGCCTGGAGTAACGAGATGAACACTGAAGCTTTCTTT. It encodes CAWSNEMNTEAFF.

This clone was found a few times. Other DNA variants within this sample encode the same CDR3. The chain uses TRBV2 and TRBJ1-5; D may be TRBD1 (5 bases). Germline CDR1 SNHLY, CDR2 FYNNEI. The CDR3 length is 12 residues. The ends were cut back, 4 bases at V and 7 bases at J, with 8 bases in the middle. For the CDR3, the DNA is TGTGCCAGCAGTGGCCGGGGCCAGCCCCAGCATTTT. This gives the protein CASSGRGQPQHF.

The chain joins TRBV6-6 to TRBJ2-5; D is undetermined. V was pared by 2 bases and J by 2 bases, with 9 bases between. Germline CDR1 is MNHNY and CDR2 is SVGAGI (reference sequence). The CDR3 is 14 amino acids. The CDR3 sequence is CASSYPGQQETQYF. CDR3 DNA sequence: TGTGCCAGCAGTTACCCCGGGCAGCAAGAGACCCAGTACTTC.

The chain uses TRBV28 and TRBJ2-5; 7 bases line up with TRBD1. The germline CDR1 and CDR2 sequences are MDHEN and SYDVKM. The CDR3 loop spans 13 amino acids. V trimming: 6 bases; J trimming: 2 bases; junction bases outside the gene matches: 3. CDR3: CASRWGQQETQYF. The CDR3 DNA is TGTGCCAGCAGATGGGGACAGCAAGAGACCCAGTACTTC.

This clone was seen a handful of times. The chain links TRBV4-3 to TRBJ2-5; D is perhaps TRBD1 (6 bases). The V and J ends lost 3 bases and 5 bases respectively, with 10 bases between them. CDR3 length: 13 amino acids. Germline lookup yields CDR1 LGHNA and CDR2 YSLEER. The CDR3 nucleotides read TGCGCCAGCAGCCAGACAGGCCGGGAGACCCAGTACTTC. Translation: CASSQTGRETQYF.

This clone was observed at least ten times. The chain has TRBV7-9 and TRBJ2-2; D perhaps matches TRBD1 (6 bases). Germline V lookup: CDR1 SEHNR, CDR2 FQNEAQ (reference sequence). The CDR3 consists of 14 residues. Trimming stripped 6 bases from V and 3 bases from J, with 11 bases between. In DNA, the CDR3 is TGTGCCAGCAGAGGGACAACCGACACCGGGGAGCTGTTTTTT. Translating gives CASRGTTDTGELFF.

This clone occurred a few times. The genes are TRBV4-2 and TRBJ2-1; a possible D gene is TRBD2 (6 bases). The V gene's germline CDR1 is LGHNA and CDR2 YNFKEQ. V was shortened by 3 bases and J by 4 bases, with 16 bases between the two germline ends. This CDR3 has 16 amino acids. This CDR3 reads CASSQRTTDGYNEQFF. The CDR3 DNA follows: TGTGCCAGCAGCCAGAGGACTACTGACGGTTACAATGAGCAGTTCTTC.

The CDR3 protein is CASTPSRGRIYEQYF. The CDR3 DNA reads as TGTGCCAGCACCCCTTCCCGCGGGAGGATCTACGAGCAGTACTTC. The gene calls are TRBV28 and TRBJ2-7, with TRBD2 matching over 8 bases. With V trimmed by 7 bases and J by 3 bases, 11 bases remained unmatched. This CDR3 is 15 amino acids long. Germline values: CDR1 MDHEN, CDR2 SYDVKM.

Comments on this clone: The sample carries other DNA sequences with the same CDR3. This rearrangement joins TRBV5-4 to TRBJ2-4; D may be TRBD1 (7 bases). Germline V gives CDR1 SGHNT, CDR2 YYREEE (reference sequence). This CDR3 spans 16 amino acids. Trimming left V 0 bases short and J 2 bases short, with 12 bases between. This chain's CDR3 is CASSLAGGGTKNIQYF. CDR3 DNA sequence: TGTGCCAGCAGCTTGGCAGGGGGAGGAACCAAAAACATTCAGTACTTC.

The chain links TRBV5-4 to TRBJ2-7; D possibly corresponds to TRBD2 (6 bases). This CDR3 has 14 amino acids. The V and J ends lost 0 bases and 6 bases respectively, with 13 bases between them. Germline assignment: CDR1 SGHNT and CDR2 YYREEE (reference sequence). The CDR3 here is CASSLERGGGEQYF. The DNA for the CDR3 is TGTGCCAGCAGCTTGGAAAGGGGAGGAGGCGAGCAGTACTTC.

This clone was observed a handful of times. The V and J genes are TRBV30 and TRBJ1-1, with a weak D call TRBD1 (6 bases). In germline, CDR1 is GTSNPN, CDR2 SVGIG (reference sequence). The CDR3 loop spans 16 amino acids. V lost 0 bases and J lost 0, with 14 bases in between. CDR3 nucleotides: TGTGCCTGGAGTGTACGGGGGGACACCTTGAACACTGAAGCTTTCTTT. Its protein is CAWSVRGDTLNTEAFF.

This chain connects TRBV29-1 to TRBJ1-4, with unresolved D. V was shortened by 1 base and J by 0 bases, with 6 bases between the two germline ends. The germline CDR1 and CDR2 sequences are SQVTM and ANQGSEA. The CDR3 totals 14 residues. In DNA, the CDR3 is TGCAGCGTTGAAGGGTCGGCAACTAATGAAAAACTGTTTTTT. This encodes CSVEGSATNEKLFF. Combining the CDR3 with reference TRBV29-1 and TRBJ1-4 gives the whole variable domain SAVISQKPSRDICQRGTSLTIQCQVDSQVTMMFWYRQQPGQSLTLIATANQGSEATYESGFVIDKFPISRPNLTFSTLTVSNMSPEDSSIYLCSVEGSATNEKLFFGSGTQLSVL.

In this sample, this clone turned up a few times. Here the CDR3 reads CSDRETREQFF. In DNA, the CDR3 is TGCAGCGACCGCGAAACCCGGGAGCAGTTCTTC. This rearrangement joins TRBV29-1 to TRBJ2-1; D call uncertain. V lost 7 bases to trimming and J lost 10 bases, with 14 bases between them. Germline CDR1 SQVTM, CDR2 ANQGSEA. The CDR3 loop spans 11 amino acids.

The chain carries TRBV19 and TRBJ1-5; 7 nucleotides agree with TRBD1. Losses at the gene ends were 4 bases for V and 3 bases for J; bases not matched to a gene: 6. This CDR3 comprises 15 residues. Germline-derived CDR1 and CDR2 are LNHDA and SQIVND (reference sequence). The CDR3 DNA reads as TGTGCCAGTAGTAATGAGGGACAGATCAATCAGCCCCAGCATTTT. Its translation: CASSNEGQINQPQHF.

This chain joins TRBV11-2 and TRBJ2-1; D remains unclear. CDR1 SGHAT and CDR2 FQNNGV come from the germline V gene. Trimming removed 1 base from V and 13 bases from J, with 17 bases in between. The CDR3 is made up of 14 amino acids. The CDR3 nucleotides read TGTGCCAGCAGCTTAGGGGAAGCGCCCGAAAGCCAGTTCTTC. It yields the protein CASSLGEAPESQFF.

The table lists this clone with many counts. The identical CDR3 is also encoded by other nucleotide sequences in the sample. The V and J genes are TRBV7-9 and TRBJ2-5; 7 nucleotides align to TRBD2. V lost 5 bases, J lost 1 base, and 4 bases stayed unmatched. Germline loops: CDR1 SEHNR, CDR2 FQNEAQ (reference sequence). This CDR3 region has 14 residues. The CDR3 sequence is CASSLGTTQETQYF. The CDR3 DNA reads TGTGCCAGCAGCCTTGGGACTACCCAAGAGACCCAGTACTTC.